This T cell receptor beta chain was identified in a study of shared clonotypes between healthy human individuals. Looking at the study overall: For every donor, three CD4 naive, three CD4 memory, two CD8 naive and one CD8 memory plates were used. Study-level findings and limits: Sampling included only blood; tissue repertoires likely differ.

This clone was counted between two and nine times. As yet, its antigen is unknown. This CDR3 has 12 amino acids. The V end was cut by 4 bases, the J end by 6 bases, with 9 bases between. Germline-derived CDR1 and CDR2 are MNHEY and SMNVEV (reference sequence). CD4+ cell separation produced CD45RA+ naive and CD45RA-negative memory subsets. Sorted-subset replicate PCR reactions contained around 220 ng DNA, corresponding to roughly 29,000 T cell genomes. Method: immunoSEQ multiplex PCR; TCRdb's copy keeps in-frame clones and lacks some. The repertoire holds over a million clones, with around 78% as singletons.

The source material was memory CD4+ T cells from PBMCs. The subset is: CD45RA-negative fraction. The sequence was collected from a man aged 18 to 30 in good health. Some clones in this sample may be carry-over from other donors' samples. The V call is TRBV27, the J call TRBJ1-1; perhaps TRBD1 as D (6 bases). The CDR3 reads CASSSGGSEAFF. For the CDR3, the DNA is TGTGCCAGCAGTTCTGGGGGCTCTGAAGCTTTCTTT.